This passage covers 5 T cell receptor beta chains from one sample sequenced in a study of CD4 and CD8 cells across lung adenocarcinoma regions. MiXCR, applied by TCRdb to the PCR reads, yields one record per CDR3 protein. The repertoire holds thousands of distinct CDR3 sequences, roughly 64% seen once, with 18% in the top ten. Sequenced material: CD4+ T cells from the margin of a lung tumor. Every receptor here comes from a female donor with lung adenocarcinoma. The CD4 and CD8 labels of this study may be unreliable.

The V call is TRBV12-3 or TRBV12-4, the J call TRBJ2-3; a weak D match, TRBD2 (5 bases). The CDR3 runs 14 residues. V dropped 5 bases and J dropped 0 bases, with 9 bases sitting between them. This CDR3 is CASSEGVSTDTQYF. Here the CDR3 DNA reads TGTGCCAGCAGTGAGGGAGTTAGCACAGATACGCAGTATTTT.

The rearrangement uses TRBV11-3 and TRBJ2-1; TRBD1 or TRBD2 may be the D gene (5 bases each). Germline V gene lookup returns CDR1 SGHNT and CDR2 YENEEA. The ends were cut back, 8 bases at V and 5 bases at J, with 10 bases in the middle. The CDR3 length is 12 residues. CDR3 protein: CASGGLNNEQFF. The CDR3 DNA sequence: TGTGCCAGCGGGGGTTTAAACAATGAGCAGTTCTTC.

This clonotype came up a few times. The CDR3 DNA sequence: TGTGCCAGCAGTCCTGACTATAGCAATCAGCCCCAGCATTTT. It translates to CASSPDYSNQPQHF. This chain joins TRBV6-1 and TRBJ1-5; D ambiguous. Trimming cost V 5 bases and J 0 bases, with 8 bases left between them. Germline V gene lookup returns CDR1 MNHNS and CDR2 SASEGT. The CDR3 length is 14 residues.

This chain uses TRBV6-5 with TRBJ1-1, with TRBD1 matching 8 bases. Trimming cost V 2 bases and J 1 base; bases outside gene matches: 0. Germline values: CDR1 MNHEY, CDR2 SVGAGI. This CDR3 has 14 amino acids. The DNA of the CDR3 is TGTGCCAGCAGTTACGGGACAGGGAACACTGAAGCTTTCTTT. Its translation: CASSYGTGNTEAFF.

Only one count was recorded for this clonotype. The chain recombines TRBV7-2 with TRBJ2-1; 8 bases fit TRBD2. Matching the DNA end better, TRBJ2-5 makes the J call doubtful. Per germline, CDR1 SGHTA and CDR2 FQGNSA. There are 15 residues in the CDR3. CDR3 region: CASSPLGAGGETQYF. Written as DNA, the CDR3 is TGTGCCAGCAGCCCCCTGGGGGCGGGGGGTGAGACCCAGTACTTC.